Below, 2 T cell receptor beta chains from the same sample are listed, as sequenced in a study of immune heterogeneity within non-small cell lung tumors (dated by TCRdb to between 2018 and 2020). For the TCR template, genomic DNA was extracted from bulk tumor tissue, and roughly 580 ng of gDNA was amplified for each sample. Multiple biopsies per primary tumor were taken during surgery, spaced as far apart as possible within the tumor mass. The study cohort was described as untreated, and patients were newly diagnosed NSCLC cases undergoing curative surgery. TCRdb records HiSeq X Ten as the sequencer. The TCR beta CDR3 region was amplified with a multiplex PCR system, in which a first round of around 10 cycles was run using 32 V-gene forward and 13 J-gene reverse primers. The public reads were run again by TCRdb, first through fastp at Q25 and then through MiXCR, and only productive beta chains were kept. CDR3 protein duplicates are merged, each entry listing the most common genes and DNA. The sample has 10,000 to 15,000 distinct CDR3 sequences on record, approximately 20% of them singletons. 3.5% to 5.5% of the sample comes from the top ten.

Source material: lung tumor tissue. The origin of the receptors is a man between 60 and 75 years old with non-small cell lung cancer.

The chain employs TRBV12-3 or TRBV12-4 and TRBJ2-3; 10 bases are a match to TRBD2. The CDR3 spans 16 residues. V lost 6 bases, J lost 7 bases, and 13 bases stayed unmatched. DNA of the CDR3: TGTGCCAGCAGCAGCATAGCGGGAGGTGTTTCATATACGCAGTATTTT. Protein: CASSSIAGGVSYTQYF.

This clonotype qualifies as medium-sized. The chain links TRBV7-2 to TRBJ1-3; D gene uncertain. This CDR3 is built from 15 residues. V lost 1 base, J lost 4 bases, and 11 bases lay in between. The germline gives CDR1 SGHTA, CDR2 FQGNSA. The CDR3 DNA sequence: TGTGCCAGCAGCTTAGATGTGGCGGGAGGAAACACCATATATTTT. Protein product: CASSLDVAGGNTIYF.